These 5 T cell receptor beta chains were all obtained from the same sample, sequenced in a study of blood T cells in healthy people across ages. PCR was performed a second time for about 7 to 12 cycles using a sample-barcoded 5' primer and a J-beta primer mix. TCRdb reprocessed the 5' RACE reads via MiXCR and lists one record per CDR3 protein. Of more than 800,000 distinct CDR3 sequences listed, 45% are singletons. Material for sequencing was blood. All receptors come from a woman aged 60 to 75 in good health.

This clonotype was picked up a small number of times. In nucleotides, the CDR3 is TGCAGTGCTGCTAGCGGGAGCTACGAGCAGTACTTC. Translating it yields CSAASGSYEQYF. V and J are TRBV20-1 and TRBJ2-7, with 10 positions matching TRBD2. Germline V CDR1 and CDR2: DFQATT, SNEGSKA (reference sequence). There are 12 residues in the CDR3. With 5 bases clipped from V and 3 bases from J, the junction kept 1 base outside the gene matches.

V gene TRBV29-1 combines with J gene TRBJ1-5, with 9 nucleotides matching TRBD1. Germline trimming cut 7 bases from V and 5 bases from J; bases unmatched to any gene: 6. Germline CDR1 and CDR2: SQVTM and ANQGSEA. This CDR3 contains 13 residues. The CDR3 nucleotides are TGCAGCGCCGGGACAGGGAGAGATCAGCCCCAGCATTTT. This sequence encodes CSAGTGRDQPQHF. The full variable domain, completed using reference TRBV29-1 and TRBJ1-5, is SAVISQKPSRDICQRGTSLTIQCQVDSQVTMMFWYRQQPGQSLTLIATANQGSEATYESGFVIDKFPISRPNLTFSTLTVSNMSPEDSSIYLCSAGTGRDQPQHFGDGTRLSIL.

The genes are TRBV9 and TRBJ2-6; D remains ambiguous. CDR1 SGDLS and CDR2 YYNGEE come from the germline V gene. The ends were cut back, 5 bases at V and 0 bases at J, with 12 bases in the middle. This CDR3 contains 16 residues. CDR3 coding DNA: TGTGCCAGCAGGGCGCCCCAGAGCTCTGGGGCCAACGTCCTGACTTTC. It is translated as CASRAPQSSGANVLTF.

The chain uses TRBV6-2 or TRBV6-3 and TRBJ2-7, with 9 positions matching TRBD1. V trimming: 6 bases; J trimming: 3 bases; junction bases outside the gene matches: 12. Germline CDR1 MNHEY, CDR2 SVGEGT. The CDR3 sequence is 16 residues long. CDR3 sequence: CASSNRGRDPHYEQYF. CDR3 bases: TGTGCCAGCAGCAACAGGGGGCGCGATCCACACTACGAGCAGTACTTC.

This chain uses TRBV27 with TRBJ1-1, with D possibly TRBD1 on 5 matching bases. Trimming shortened V by 7 bases and J by 4 bases, and 13 bases separated the two germline ends. Germline assignment: CDR1 MNHEY and CDR2 SMNVEV (reference sequence). The CDR3 has 13 residues. CDR3 sequence reads: CASTRRGATEAFF. The CDR3 nucleotides are TGTGCCAGCACCCGAAGAGGGGCCACTGAAGCTTTCTTT.